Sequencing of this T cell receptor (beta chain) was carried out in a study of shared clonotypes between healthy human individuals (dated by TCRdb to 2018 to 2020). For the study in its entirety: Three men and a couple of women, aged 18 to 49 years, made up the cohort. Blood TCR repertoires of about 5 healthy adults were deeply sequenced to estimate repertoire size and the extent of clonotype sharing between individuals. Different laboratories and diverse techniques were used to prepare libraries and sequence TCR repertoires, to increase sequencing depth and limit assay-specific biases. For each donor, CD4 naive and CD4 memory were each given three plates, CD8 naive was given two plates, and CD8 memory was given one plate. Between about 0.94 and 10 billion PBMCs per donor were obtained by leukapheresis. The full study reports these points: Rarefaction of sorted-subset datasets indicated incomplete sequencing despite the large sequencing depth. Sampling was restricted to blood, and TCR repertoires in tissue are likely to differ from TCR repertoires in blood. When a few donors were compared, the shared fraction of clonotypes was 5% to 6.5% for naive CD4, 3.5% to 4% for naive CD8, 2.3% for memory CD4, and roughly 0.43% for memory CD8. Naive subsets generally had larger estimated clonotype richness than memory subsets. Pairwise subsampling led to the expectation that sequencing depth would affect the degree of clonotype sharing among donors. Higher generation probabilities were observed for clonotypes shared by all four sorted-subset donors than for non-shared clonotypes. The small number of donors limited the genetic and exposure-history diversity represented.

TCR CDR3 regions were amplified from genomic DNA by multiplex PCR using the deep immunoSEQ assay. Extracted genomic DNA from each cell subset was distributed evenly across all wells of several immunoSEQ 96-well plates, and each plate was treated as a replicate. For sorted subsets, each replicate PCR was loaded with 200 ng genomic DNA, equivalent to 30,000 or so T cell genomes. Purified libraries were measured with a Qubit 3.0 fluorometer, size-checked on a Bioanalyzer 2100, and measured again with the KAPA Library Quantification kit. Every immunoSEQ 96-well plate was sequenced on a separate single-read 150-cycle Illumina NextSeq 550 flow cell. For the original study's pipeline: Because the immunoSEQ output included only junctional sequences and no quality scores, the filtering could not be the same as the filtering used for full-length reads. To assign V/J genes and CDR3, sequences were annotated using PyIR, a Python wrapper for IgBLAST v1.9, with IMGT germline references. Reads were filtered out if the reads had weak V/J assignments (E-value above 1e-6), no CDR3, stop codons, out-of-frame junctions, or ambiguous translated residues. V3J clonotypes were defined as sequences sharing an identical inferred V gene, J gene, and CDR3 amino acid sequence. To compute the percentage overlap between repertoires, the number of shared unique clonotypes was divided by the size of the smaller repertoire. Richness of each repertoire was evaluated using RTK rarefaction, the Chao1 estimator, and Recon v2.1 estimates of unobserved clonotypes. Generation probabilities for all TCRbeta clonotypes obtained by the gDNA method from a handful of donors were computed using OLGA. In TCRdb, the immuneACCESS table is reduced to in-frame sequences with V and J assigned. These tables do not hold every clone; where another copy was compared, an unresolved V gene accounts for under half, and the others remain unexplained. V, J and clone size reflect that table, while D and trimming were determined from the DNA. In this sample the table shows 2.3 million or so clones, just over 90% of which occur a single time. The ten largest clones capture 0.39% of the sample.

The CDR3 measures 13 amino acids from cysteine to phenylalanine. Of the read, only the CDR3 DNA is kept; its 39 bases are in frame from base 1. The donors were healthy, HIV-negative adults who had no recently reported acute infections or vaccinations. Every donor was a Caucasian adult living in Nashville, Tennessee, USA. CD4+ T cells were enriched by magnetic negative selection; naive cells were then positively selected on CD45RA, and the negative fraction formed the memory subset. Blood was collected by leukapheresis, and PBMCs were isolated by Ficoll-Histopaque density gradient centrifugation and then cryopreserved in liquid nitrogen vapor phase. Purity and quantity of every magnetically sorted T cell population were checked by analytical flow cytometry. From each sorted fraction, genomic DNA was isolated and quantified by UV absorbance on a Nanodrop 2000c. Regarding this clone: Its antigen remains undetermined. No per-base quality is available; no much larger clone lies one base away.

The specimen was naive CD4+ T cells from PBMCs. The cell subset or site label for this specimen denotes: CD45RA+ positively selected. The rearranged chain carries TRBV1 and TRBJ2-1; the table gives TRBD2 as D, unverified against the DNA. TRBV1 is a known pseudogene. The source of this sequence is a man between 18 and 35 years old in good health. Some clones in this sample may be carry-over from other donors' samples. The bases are TGCACCAGCAGCCCCCCTGCGGAACCTGAGCAGTTCTTC. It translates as CTSSPPAEPEQFF.